The rows below give T cell receptor beta chains drawn from one sample of a study of patients and donors after allogeneic stem cell transplantation. From the RT-PCR reads, TCRdb called clonotypes with MiXCR, one entry per CDR3 protein. The table lists 150,000 to 200,000 distinct CDR3 sequences, approximately 41% of them singletons, with about 30% in the top ten. The sequenced sample was blood, either unsorted or a sorted T cell fraction (not recorded which). These receptors were collected from a human donor who was either an allogeneic HSCT recipient or a stem cell or donor lymphocyte infusion donor (not recorded which). It is not recorded whose cells these are; they may come from a transplant donor. Each CDR3 is given with its conserved first and last residue. A D gene is named only where the DNA matches it firmly. For some rows the clone size is stated as once, few or many, or as a class when expanded; others skip it.

D gene,J gene,clone size,CDR3 length,V gene,CDR3 DNA,CDR3 protein
TRBD1,TRBJ1-1,NA,16,TRBV6-1,TGTGCCAGCCTGACCAGGACAGGGGCGTCGATCACTGAAGCTTTCTTT,CASLTRTGASITEAFF
TRBD1,TRBJ1-2,NA,12,TRBV11-1,TGTGCCAGCGGGGACAGGGGTAATGGCTACACCTTC,CASGDRGNGYTF
NA,TRBJ1-2,NA,16,TRBV4-2,TGTGCCAGCAGCCATGACTGGGACGGTGAAGCCTATGGCTACACCTTC,CASSHDWDGEAYGYTF
NA,TRBJ2-5,NA,15,TRBV3-1,TGTGCCAGCAGCGAAGGACTAACGGGGATCGAGACCCAGTACTTC,CASSEGLTGIETQYF
TRBD2,TRBJ2-2,few,15,TRBV7-9,TGTGCCAGCAGCCCTCTCGGCGGGAGTCACGGGGAGCTGTTTTTT,CASSPLGGSHGELFF
NA,TRBJ2-2,NA,13,TRBV7-3,TGTGCCAGCAGGACGACGGAAACCGGGGAGCTGTTTTTT,CASRTTETGELFF
NA,TRBJ1-5,few,14,TRBV10-3,TGTGCCACCAAGACAGGCTATAGCAATCAGCCCCAGCATTTT,CATKTGYSNQPQHF
TRBD2,TRBJ2-3,NA,16,TRBV2,TGTGCCAGCAGTGGGAGGAGACTAGCGGACACAGATACGCAGTATTTT,CASSGRRLADTDTQYF
NA,TRBJ1-1,few,13,TRBV12-3/TRBV12-4,TGTGCCAGCAGTATGGCCCCTGGGCCTGAAGCTTTCTTT,CASSMAPGPEAFF
NA,TRBJ2-1,NA,15,TRBV7-9,TGTGCCAGCAGCGAACCGTCCGTCCTCAGCAATGAGCAGTTCTTC,CASSEPSVLSNEQFF
NA,TRBJ1-1,NA,16,TRBV27,TGTGCCAGCAGTTTAGTTTGGGGGCCCCCCGGGGCGAAAGCTTTCTTT,CASSLVWGPPGAKAFF
TRBD2,TRBJ2-5,NA,14,TRBV29-1,TGCAGCGTTGACGCTAGCGGGAGGCTAGAGACCCAGTACTTC,CSVDASGRLETQYF
NA,TRBJ2-3,NA,15,TRBV28,TGTGCCAGCAGTTCTGTACCCGCTAGCACAGATACGCAGTATTTT,CASSSVPASTDTQYF
NA,TRBJ2-3,NA,14,TRBV15,TGTGCCACCAGCAGAGATCTCGGGGCAGATACGCAGTATTTT,CATSRDLGADTQYF
TRBD2,TRBJ2-3,once,15,TRBV28,TGTGCCACCGGAGAGGGGAGGGCCCTCGGAGATACGCAGTATTTT,CATGEGRALGDTQYF
NA,TRBJ1-2,few,17,TRBV10-3,TGTGCCATCAGCGGGGGAAGGCGTCCTCTCTTACACTATGGCTACACCTTC,CAISGGRRPLLHYGYTF
TRBD1,TRBJ1-4,few,15,TRBV4-3,TGCGCCAGCAGCCAAGATCGAGGGGGCGGTGAAAAACTGTTTTTT,CASSQDRGGGEKLFF
TRBD1,TRBJ1-6,NA,13,TRBV20-1,TGCAGTGCGACGACAGGGGGTAATTCACCCCTCCACTTT,CSATTGGNSPLHF
NA,TRBJ1-2,NA,14,TRBV2,TGTGCCAGCAGTGAATCGGCACCCGACATCGGCTACACCTTC,CASSESAPDIGYTF
NA,TRBJ2-1,few,15,TRBV7-2,TGTGCCAGCAGATTAGGGAAGGGGTCCTACAATGAGCAGTTCTTC,CASRLGKGSYNEQFF
TRBD1,TRBJ1-6,NA,16,TRBV7-2,TGTGCCAGCAGCGGCCCACAGGGGGGTGGCAATTCACCCCTCCACTTT,CASSGPQGGGNSPLHF
NA,TRBJ1-2,NA,14,TRBV6-1,TGTGCCAGCAGTGAAGCGCTACCTAACTATGGCTACACCTTC,CASSEALPNYGYTF
NA,TRBJ1-2,NA,13,TRBV10-3,TGTGCCATCAGTGTCCCGATGGGGGATAGCTACACCTTC,CAISVPMGDSYTF
TRBD1,TRBJ2-1,few,14,TRBV12-3/TRBV12-4,TGTGCCAGCAGGCTGACGGACAGGTACAATGAGCAGTTCTTC,CASRLTDRYNEQFF
TRBD2,TRBJ2-7,NA,16,TRBV29-1,TGCAGCGTTGTGGGGCTAGCGGGAGGTGGCTCCTACGAGCAGTACTTC,CSVVGLAGGGSYEQYF
TRBD2,TRBJ2-3,NA,18,TRBV4-2,TGTGCCAGCAGCCAAGAACTCAACAGCGGGAGGGAAGCAGATACGCAGTATTTT,CASSQELNSGREADTQYF
NA,TRBJ2-3,NA,13,TRBV20-1,TGCAGTGCCGACATAGCTGTCACAGATACGCAGTATTTT,CSADIAVTDTQYF
TRBD1,TRBJ1-3,few,17,TRBV6-6,TGTGCCAGCAGTTACTCGACAGGGAGTAACTCTGGAAACACCATATATTTT,CASSYSTGSNSGNTIYF
NA,TRBJ1-3,NA,17,TRBV9,TGTGCCAGCAGAGATATCAAAGACAGGAGCTCTGGAAACACCATATATTTT,CASRDIKDRSSGNTIYF
TRBD2,TRBJ2-1,NA,18,TRBV3-1,TGTGCCAGCAGCCGAAGGACTAGCGGGAGTTCTGGCTACAATGAGCAGTTCTTC,CASSRRTSGSSGYNEQFF
NA,TRBJ1-5,NA,14,TRBV12-3/TRBV12-4,TGTGCCAGCAGTTTTCAGGGGAGCAATCAGCCCCAGCATTTT,CASSFQGSNQPQHF
NA,TRBJ2-7,few,15,TRBV28,TGTGCCAGCAGTTTTGGCCAGGGAAGCTCCTACGAGCAGTACTTC,CASSFGQGSSYEQYF
NA,TRBJ2-1,few,14,TRBV12-3/TRBV12-4,TGTGCCAGCAGTTTCTCAGGATTGACGGATGAGCAGTTCTTC,CASSFSGLTDEQFF
TRBD2,TRBJ2-2,few,16,TRBV12-3/TRBV12-4,TGTGCCAGCAGCCACGTAGCGGGATTAAACACCGGGGAGCTGTTTTTT,CASSHVAGLNTGELFF
NA,TRBJ1-2,NA,14,TRBV11-2,TGTGCCAGCACCTCAATCGGGCAGGGCATTGGCTACACCTTC,CASTSIGQGIGYTF
NA,TRBJ1-4,NA,13,TRBV5-4,TGTGCCAGCAGCCAAAAGGGGGTCGAGAAACTGTTTTTT,CASSQKGVEKLFF
NA,TRBJ2-3,NA,12,TRBV9,TGTGCCAGCAGCGTAGCGGCCGATACGCAGTATTTT,CASSVAADTQYF
TRBD1,TRBJ1-2,NA,16,TRBV10-2,TGCGCCAGCAGTGAGTCAGAGTGGACAGGGGGCTTTGGCTACACCTTC,CASSESEWTGGFGYTF
NA,TRBJ1-5,NA,13,TRBV5-6,TGTGCCAGCAGCTTTGGCCGGCATCAGCCCCAGCATTTT,CASSFGRHQPQHF
NA,TRBJ1-1,few,14,TRBV27,TGTGCCAGCAGTTTAGGCGGAGCCCCCACTGAAGCTTTCTTT,CASSLGGAPTEAFF
NA,TRBJ1-5,NA,15,TRBV27,TGTGCCAGCAGTTTAGTAGGGGAAAGCAATCAGCCCCAGCATTTT,CASSLVGESNQPQHF
NA,TRBJ1-3,NA,16,TRBV9,TGTGCCAGCAGCGTTCGCTCGGACCCAAGGGGGAACACCATATATTTT,CASSVRSDPRGNTIYF
TRBD1,TRBJ1-1,few,15,TRBV20-1,TGCAGTGCTAGAGGCTTTACAGGACAGGGAACTGAAGCTTTCTTT,CSARGFTGQGTEAFF
NA,TRBJ1-2,NA,15,TRBV6-6,TGTGCCAGCAGTTACTCGACCGGACAGAGCTATGGCTACACCTTC,CASSYSTGQSYGYTF
NA,TRBJ2-2,NA,15,TRBV4-3,TGCGCCAGCAGCCAGGGCCTCGGGGCCGCCGGGGAGCTGTTTTTT,CASSQGLGAAGELFF
NA,TRBJ1-1,NA,15,TRBV29-1,TGCAGCGTGGGCGACCGGGACGGATTGAACACTGAAGCTTTCTTT,CSVGDRDGLNTEAFF
NA,TRBJ1-2,NA,13,TRBV7-9,TGTGCCAGCTCTCTCAAGGAGATCGATGGCTACACCTTC,CASSLKEIDGYTF
NA,TRBJ1-2,NA,16,TRBV5-1,TGCGCCAGCAGCTTGAGTGGGGGGAGAGCTAACTATGGCTACACCTTC,CASSLSGGRANYGYTF
NA,TRBJ1-5,NA,17,TRBV7-8,TGTGCCAGCAGCTTAGGCTGGGCCGGGCAGAACAATCAGCCCCAGCATTTT,CASSLGWAGQNNQPQHF
TRBD1,TRBJ1-1,few,14,TRBV29-1,TGCAGCCTGTGGACAGGGGAAGTGGACACTGAAGCTTTCTTT,CSLWTGEVDTEAFF
TRBD1,TRBJ1-1,NA,15,TRBV20-1,TGCAGTGGAGTAAAACCGGGACAGGGAAGGACTGAAGCTTTCTTT,CSGVKPGQGRTEAFF
NA,TRBJ2-2,NA,15,TRBV11-2,TGTGCCAGCAGCTTAAGGCTAGCGAACACCGGGGAGCTGTTTTTT,CASSLRLANTGELFF
NA,TRBJ1-1,few,13,TRBV9,TGTGCCAGCAGCGTAGCCCCCGACAGGGAAGCTTTCTTT,CASSVAPDREAFF
TRBD1,TRBJ1-2,few,15,TRBV27,TGTGCCAGCAGTTTCGAAGGACAGGGGGCATCGGGCTACACCTTC,CASSFEGQGASGYTF
NA,TRBJ2-1,NA,13,TRBV15,TGTGCCACCAGCAGAGATCAAGCTAATGAGCAGTTCTTC,CATSRDQANEQFF
NA,TRBJ1-1,few,13,TRBV29-1,TGCAGCTTCCACCGCGGGTTGAACACTGAAGCTTTCTTT,CSFHRGLNTEAFF
TRBD1,TRBJ1-6,NA,14,TRBV20-1,TGCAGTGCTTACTCCGGGACAGGTGGTTCACCCCTCCACTTT,CSAYSGTGGSPLHF
NA,TRBJ2-7,NA,16,TRBV6-2/TRBV6-3,TGTGCCAGCAGTTCACACCTTTGGGACCCCACCTACGAGCAGTACTTC,CASSSHLWDPTYEQYF
NA,TRBJ1-1,NA,15,TRBV9,TGTGCCAGCAGCGTAGGAAGGAACGGGAACACTGAAGCTTTCTTT,CASSVGRNGNTEAFF